This T cell receptor (beta chain) was identified in a study of shared clonotypes between healthy human individuals. Study-level results: Blood alone was sampled, and tissue repertoires likely differ.

The V gene end was trimmed by 4 bases and the J gene end by 1 base; junction bases not matched to a gene: 2. This CDR3 spans 15 amino acids. Germline V gene sequence: CDR1 ENHRY, CDR2 SYGVKD. Study processing details: ImmunoSEQ yielded junction-only sequences lacking quality scores, so filtering differed. Method: immunoSEQ multiplex PCR; TCRdb's copy keeps in-frame clones and lacks some. The V and J calls and clone size come from that table; D and trimming were worked out from the DNA. The sample has under 1,900,000 clones; around 98.5% are singletons. Details on this clone: What it binds is unknown.

The sequence came from a young man in good health. The rearrangement links TRBV10-3 to TRBJ2-3; 10 nucleotides align to TRBD1. Sequenced: naive CD4+ T cells sorted from blood. The sample's subset: CD45RA+ positively selected. The DNA of the CDR3 is TGTGCCATCAGTGGGACAGGGGGGGGCACAGATACGCAGTATTTT. Its protein product is CAISGTGGGTDTQYF.